Each of the 14 T cell receptor beta chains below was sequenced from the same sample in a study of T cell responses to AZD1222 COVID-19 vaccine. Sequenced by immunoSEQ multiplex PCR; TCRdb stores in-frame clones only, minus some. The sample contains 110,000 or so clones, approximately 90% of which appear only once. The input for sequencing was peripheral blood, taken 28 days after the second AZD1222 dose. The receptors derive from an adult who received the AZD1222 COVID-19 vaccine.

This chain connects TRBV2 to TRBJ2-3; 8 bases are shared with TRBD2. With V trimmed by 8 bases and J by 2 bases, 6 bases remained unmatched. The germline V gene encodes CDR1 SNHLY and CDR2 FYNNEI. CDR3 length: 14 amino acids. Here the CDR3 DNA reads TGTGCCAGCGGCGGCGGGGGGTTCACAGATACGCAGTATTTT. Translating it yields CASGGGGFTDTQYF. The whole variable domain, filled in from reference TRBV2 and TRBJ2-3, reads EPEVTQTPSHQVTQMGQEVILRCVPISNHLYFYWYRQILGQKVEFLVSFYNNEISEKSEIFDDQFSVERPDGSNFTLKIRSTKLEDSAMYFCASGGGGFTDTQYFGPGTRLTVL.

This clone was observed once. This chain links TRBV6-6 with TRBJ1-2; D unclear. V was trimmed by 6 bases and J by 8 bases, leaving 16 bases between them. Germline lookup yields CDR1 MNHNY and CDR2 SVGAGI (reference sequence). This CDR3 is built from 13 residues. The CDR3 region has the DNA TGTGCCAGCAGAGCTCGGGAAATTCCAGGCTACACCTTC. This gives the protein CASRAREIPGYTF.

The CDR3: CASSQETFSATNEKLFF. In nucleotides, the CDR3 is TGTGCCAGCAGCCAAGAAACTTTCAGCGCAACTAATGAAAAACTGTTTTTT. The rearrangement joins TRBV4-2 to TRBJ1-4; no firm D call. Germline V gene data show CDR1 as LGHNA and CDR2 as YNFKEQ. CDR3 size: 17 residues. With 0 bases removed from V and 0 bases from J, the gap between germline ends came to 11 bases.

This sequence joins TRBV5-1 and TRBJ2-1; TRBD2 might be the D (5 bases). Germline values: CDR1 SGHRS, CDR2 YFSETQ. Trimming cost V 0 bases and J 3 bases, with 13 bases left between them. There are 16 residues in the CDR3. CDR3 region: CASSLGGEIFYNEQFF. DNA for the CDR3: TGCGCCAGCAGCTTGGGTGGGGAGATCTTCTACAATGAGCAGTTCTTC.

V and J are TRBV29-1 and TRBJ1-2, with a weak D call TRBD1 (6 bases). CDR1 and CDR2 (germline): SQVTM, ANQGSEA. The CDR3 length is 18 residues. Trimming removed 7 bases at V and 1 base at J, with 28 bases between. The CDR3 DNA reads TGCAGCGCCAGGACCGCTCAGGGGCCCAACCCCTTTAACTATGGCTACACCTTC. This gives the protein CSARTAQGPNPFNYGYTF.

The chain links TRBV6-5 to TRBJ1-1; 7 bases agree with TRBD1. With V trimmed by 6 bases and J by 0 bases, 4 bases remained unmatched. This CDR3 is 14 amino acids long. Germline CDR1 is MNHEY and CDR2 is SVGAGI. The CDR3 protein is CASRSGTVNTEAFF. The DNA for the CDR3 is TGTGCCAGCAGATCCGGGACAGTGAACACTGAAGCTTTCTTT.

This chain connects TRBV18 to TRBJ2-7, with TRBD1 identical over 8 bases. The V gene's germline CDR1 is KGHSH and CDR2 LQKENI. V gave up 3 bases and J gave up 5 bases; unmatched junction bases: 12. There are 16 residues in the CDR3. The CDR3 sequence: CASSPQGRGLGNEQYF. Written as DNA, the CDR3 is TGTGCCAGCTCACCCCAGGGCAGGGGGCTTGGAAACGAGCAGTACTTC.

For this clone: Other nucleotide sequences from this sample produce the same CDR3. V usage is TRBV15 and J usage is TRBJ1-3; 7 bases align to TRBD1. Germline lookup yields CDR1 LNHNV and CDR2 YYDKDF (reference sequence). V trimming: 1 base; J trimming: 4 bases; junction bases outside the gene matches: 4. This CDR3 has 15 amino acids. The CDR3 coding sequence is TGTGCCACCAGCAGAGTAGGGGGCAGCGGAAACACCATATATTTT. This gives the protein CATSRVGGSGNTIYF.

The chain has TRBV4-1 and TRBJ2-1; 8 positions match TRBD2. V lost 3 bases to trimming and J lost 3 bases; unmatched junction nucleotides: 7. The CDR3 sequence is 16 residues long. Per the germline V gene, CDR1 is MGHRA and CDR2 is YSYEKL. The DNA of the CDR3 is TGCGCCAGCAGCCAGGCCGTTGCGGGGGGCTACAATGAGCAGTTCTTC. Amino acid sequence: CASSQAVAGGYNEQFF.

Only a few counts were recorded for this clone. Written as DNA, the CDR3 is TGTGCTAGTGCCTGGGGGGCCGGGGAGCTGTTTTTT. Translation gives CASAWGAGELFF. The chain combines TRBV12-5 with TRBJ2-2, with D maybe TRBD2 (6 bases). V lost 7 bases and J lost 6, with 9 bases in between. The CDR3 spans 12 residues. Germline lookup yields CDR1 LGHNT and CDR2 FRNRAP.

The chain joins TRBV28 to TRBJ1-2; 7 bases map to TRBD1. CDR1 and CDR2 (germline): MDHEN, SYDVKM. The CDR3 spans 13 residues. J lost 8 bases, V lost 10 bases, and 13 bases had no gene match. The CDR3 DNA is TGTGCCACCCAAACAGGGGAAGGTAGAGGCTACACCTTC. Residues: CATQTGEGRGYTF.

The V gene is TRBV4-1, the J gene TRBJ1-4; D ambiguous. The CDR3 runs 15 residues. The germline CDR1 and CDR2 sequences are MGHRA and YSYEKL. Between the trimmed V and J ends, which lost 1 base and 2 bases, there was a span of 8 bases. CDR3: CASSQGGRTNEKLFF. In DNA, the CDR3 is TGCGCCAGCAGCCAAGGAGGGCGTACTAATGAAAAACTGTTTTTT.

This chain joins TRBV27 and TRBJ1-6, with 9 bases lining up with TRBD1. V lost 1 base to trimming and J lost 11 bases; unmatched junction nucleotides: 6. Germline values: CDR1 MNHEY, CDR2 SMNVEV (reference sequence). This CDR3 is built from 15 residues. The CDR3 sequence: CASSLWDRENPPLHF. The CDR3 region has the DNA TGTGCCAGCAGTTTATGGGACAGGGAAAATCCACCCCTCCACTTT.

This chain joins TRBV11-2 and TRBJ2-7; possibly TRBD1 for D (5 bases). Germline CDR1 and CDR2: SGHAT and FQNNGV. V was clipped by 7 bases and J by 7 bases, with 20 bases between them. The length of the CDR3 is 14 residues. The CDR3 sequence: CASILSPGNEEQYF. The CDR3, as DNA: TGTGCCAGCATCCTTAGCCCAGGGAATGAGGAGCAGTACTTC.